These 13 T cell receptor beta chains share one sample of origin, sequenced in a study of blood T cell repertoires in COVID-19. Clones were read by immunoSEQ multiplex PCR, and TCRdb kept only the in-frame ones, dropping some. The profile shows about 190,000 clones, around 80% of them singletons. Sequences were obtained from peripheral blood. All receptors come from a woman aged 45 to 65 with acute or convalescent COVID-19.

This CDR3 reads CASSQVTIKNIQYF. DNA for the CDR3: TGCGCCAGCAGCCAAGTTACTATCAAAAACATTCAGTACTTC. This chain joins TRBV4-1 and TRBJ2-4; D remains ambiguous. Germline V gene lookup returns CDR1 MGHRA and CDR2 YSYEKL. This CDR3 spans 14 amino acids. Deletions cut 1 base from V and 3 bases from J, with 7 bases between.

V is TRBV6-4 and J is TRBJ2-3; 8 bases align to TRBD2. The J segment lost 2 bases and the V segment lost 0 bases, leaving 4 bases of the junction unmatched. CDR1 and CDR2 from the germline V gene are MRHNA and SNTAGT. The CDR3 has 16 amino acids. The DNA for the CDR3 is TGTGCCAGCAGTGACTCGGCGGGGGGCTTCACAGATACGCAGTATTTT. This encodes CASSDSAGGFTDTQYF.

This clone was seen a handful of times. This chain links TRBV6-5 with TRBJ1-1, with D tentatively TRBD1 (6 bases). Germline lookup yields CDR1 MNHEY and CDR2 SVGAGI. This CDR3 is built from 14 residues. The V end lost 4 bases, the J end lost 10 bases, and 19 bases lay between the germline ends. The CDR3 bases are TGTGCCAGCAGTTCTTCTATATTGAGGGGGGGAGCTTTCTTT. It yields the protein CASSSSILRGGAFF.

J is TRBJ2-6 and V is TRBV19, with a possible D match to TRBD1 (6 bases). V lost 4 bases to trimming and J lost 0 bases, with 13 bases between them. Germline CDR1 and CDR2: LNHDA and SQIVND (reference sequence). The CDR3 has 17 residues. CDR3 in DNA: TGTGCCAGTAGTACGGGACACGGAATCTCTGGGGCCAACGTCCTGACTTTC. This sequence encodes CASSTGHGISGANVLTF. Variable domain in full (rest from reference TRBV19 and TRBJ2-6): DGGITQSPKYLFRKEGQNVTLSCEQNLNHDAMYWYRQDPGQGLRLIYYSQIVNDFQKGDIAEGYSVSREKKESFPLTVTSAQKNPTAFYLCASSTGHGISGANVLTFGAGSRLTVL.

CDR3 coding DNA: TGTGCCTGGGAGCAGGGGGCGGGTGGCTACACCTTC. Amino acids: CAWEQGAGGYTF. V gene TRBV30 combines with J gene TRBJ1-2; 8 bases match TRBD1. The CDR3 extends over 12 amino acids. Germline lookup yields CDR1 GTSNPN and CDR2 SVGIG (reference sequence). Trimming removed 5 bases from V and 7 bases from J; junction bases left unmatched: 6.

The V and J genes are TRBV5-5 and TRBJ1-5; D possibly corresponds to TRBD1 (6 bases). The CDR3 has 16 residues. Germline lookup yields CDR1 SGHKS and CDR2 YYEKEE (reference sequence). Trimming cost V 2 bases and J 0 bases, with 12 bases left between them. The CDR3 region has the DNA TGTGCCAGCAGCTTTCAGGGGCCAGATAGCAATCAGCCCCAGCATTTT. Translated: CASSFQGPDSNQPQHF.

The rearrangement links TRBV29-1 to TRBJ2-1; unclear D gene. The germline gives CDR1 SQVTM, CDR2 ANQGSEA. The CDR3 has 10 amino acids. The ends were cut back, 4 bases at V and 10 bases at J, with 8 bases in the middle. CDR3 nucleotide sequence: TGCAGCGTTGGAGATCGGGAGCAGTTCTTC. Amino acid sequence: CSVGDREQFF.

This rearrangement joins TRBV19 to TRBJ1-1, with 8 positions matching TRBD1. CDR1 and CDR2 (germline): LNHDA, SQIVND (reference sequence). The CDR3 is made up of 13 amino acids. V was pared by 5 bases and J by 8 bases, with 7 bases of the junction left unmatched. The CDR3 bases are TGTGCCAGTAGTCTTGATCCAGGGGGCGAAGCTTTCTTT. Protein sequence: CASSLDPGGEAFF.

The J gene is TRBJ2-1, the V gene TRBV24-1, with 7 bases lining up with TRBD1. Trimming at V came to 4 bases and at J to 6 bases, leaving 8 bases not matched to a gene. The CDR3 is 15 residues long. Germline-derived CDR1 and CDR2 are KGHDR and SFDVKD. CDR3 DNA: TGTGCCACCAGTGAAAGACAGGGATGGGTCAATGAGCAGTTCTTC. This encodes CATSERQGWVNEQFF.

The chain combines TRBV12-5 with TRBJ1-5; TRBD1 is a possible D gene (5 bases). V lost 2 bases, J lost 3 bases, and 8 bases lay in between. There are 14 residues in the CDR3. Germline V gene lookup returns CDR1 LGHNT and CDR2 FRNRAP. The CDR3 sequence is CASGLSGVNQPQHF. CDR3 coding DNA: TGTGCTAGTGGTTTGTCGGGGGTCAATCAGCCCCAGCATTTT.

In its sample, this clone was seen once. The chain uses TRBV28 and TRBJ2-7; 9 bases map to TRBD1. The CDR3 is made up of 15 amino acids. Trimming at V came to 6 bases and at J to 3 bases, leaving 9 bases not matched to a gene. Germline assignment: CDR1 MDHEN and CDR2 SYDVKM. The CDR3 protein is CASSKVTGGRYEQYF. DNA for the CDR3: TGTGCCAGCAGCAAGGTGACAGGGGGACGCTACGAGCAGTACTTC. The variable domain in full, completed from reference TRBV28 and TRBJ2-7, reads DVKVTQSSRYLVKRTGEKVFLECVQDMDHENMFWYRQDPGLGLRLIYFSYDVKMKEKGDIPEGYSVSREKKERFSLILESASTNQTSMYLCASSKVTGGRYEQYFGPGTRLTVT.

This clone was detected only a few times. This chain connects TRBV4-1 to TRBJ2-3; 9 bases fit TRBD1. With 2 bases clipped from V and 2 bases from J, the junction kept 11 bases outside the gene matches. There are 18 residues in the CDR3. The germline V gene encodes CDR1 MGHRA and CDR2 YSYEKL. The CDR3 DNA is TGCGCCAGCAGCCAAAAACTCGAGGGACAGGGACACACAGATACGCAGTATTTT. Translation: CASSQKLEGQGHTDTQYF.

The chain combines TRBV5-4 with TRBJ1-2, with D maybe TRBD1 (6 bases). V gave up 0 bases and J gave up 6 bases, with 15 bases separating them. The CDR3 contains 15 residues. Germline loops: CDR1 SGHNT, CDR2 YYREEE (reference sequence). CDR3 amino acids: CASSLVVTGMDGYTF. The DNA for the CDR3 is TGTGCCAGCAGCTTGGTTGTAACAGGGATGGATGGCTACACCTTC.